This TCR beta chain was recovered during a study of cytomegalovirus exposure and HLA in healthy donors. General observations from the study: Cytomegalovirus association was assigned to 170 or so TCR beta chains.

This cohort consisted of healthy bone marrow donors. V was pared by 8 bases and J by 3 bases, with 10 bases between. This CDR3 region has 12 residues. Germline V gene data show CDR1 as LNHDA and CDR2 as SQIVND (reference sequence). As concerns this clone: What it recognizes is unknown.

PCR amplification relied on 60 Vbeta primers (plus 13 Jbeta primers). Here immunoSEQ multiplex PCR was the method, and the copy in TCRdb shows in-frame clones only, minus some. The table records approximately 160,000 clones, around 63% of them present only once. Sequencing was done on a sample of PBMCs. V and J are TRBV19 and TRBJ1-1, with unresolved D. The sequence was obtained from a woman aged 18-29 years in good health and CMV-seropositive. The CDR3 DNA follows: TGTGCCAGTCGCCCAGGATACACTGAAGCTTTCTTT. Translating it yields CASRPGYTEAFF.